The 25 T cell receptor beta chains below were found in one sample sequenced in a study of cytomegalovirus exposure and HLA in healthy donors. A multiplex PCR was run with 60 Vbeta primers and 13 Jbeta primers. Sequenced by immunoSEQ multiplex PCR; TCRdb stores in-frame clones only, minus some. The sample includes around 150,000 clones, 79% of them seen just once. Sequenced sample: PBMCs. The receptor set was obtained from a human donor in good health.

The rearrangement uses TRBV7-7 and TRBJ2-6; 7 nucleotides align to TRBD2. From germline, CDR1 is SSHAT and CDR2 FNYEAQ (reference sequence). Germline trimming cut 3 bases from V and 2 bases from J; bases unmatched to any gene: 4. This CDR3 is 16 amino acids long. Here the CDR3 reads CASSLGGDPGANVLTF. In nucleotides, the CDR3 is TGTGCCAGCAGCTTGGGAGGGGACCCTGGGGCCAACGTCCTGACTTTC.

The rearrangement uses TRBV6-6 and TRBJ1-2; D possibly corresponds to TRBD1 (5 bases). Germline assignment: CDR1 MNHNY and CDR2 SVGAGI (reference sequence). The germline V and J ends were trimmed by 6 bases and 8 bases, with 25 bases remaining between them. This CDR3 has 16 amino acids. CDR3 region: CASRVGFSSRVLGYTF. CDR3 coding DNA: TGTGCCAGCAGGGTCGGATTTTCCTCCAGGGTTCTCGGCTACACCTTC.

V usage is TRBV7-3 and J usage is TRBJ2-2; D is undetermined. CDR3 length equals 13 residues. The V and J ends lost 4 bases and 1 base respectively, with 4 bases between them. In germline, CDR1 is SGHTA, CDR2 FQGTGA. The CDR3 region is CASSSKNTGELFF. CDR3 coding DNA: TGTGCCAGCAGCTCCAAGAACACCGGGGAGCTGTTTTTT. Based on the CDR3 plus reference TRBV7-3 and TRBJ2-2, the full variable domain is GAGVSQTPSNKVTEKGKYVELRCDPISGHTALYWYRQSLGQGPEFLIYFQGTGAADDSGLPNDRFFAVRPEGSVSTLKIQRTERGDSAVYLCASSSKNTGELFFGEGSRLTVL.

This clone was counted a few times. The chain combines TRBV7-2 with TRBJ2-5, with unresolved D. The CDR3 is 14 amino acids. Trimming cost V 0 bases and J 6 bases, with 11 bases left between them. Germline V lookup: CDR1 SGHTA, CDR2 FQGNSA. The DNA for the CDR3 is TGTGCCAGCAGCTTAGCGGCCAGTGGGCAGACCCAGTACTTC. Its protein is CASSLAASGQTQYF.

The genes are TRBV30 and TRBJ2-4; 15 positions agree with TRBD2. Germline lookup yields CDR1 GTSNPN and CDR2 SVGIG (reference sequence). The CDR3 covers 15 residues. V was pared by 0 bases and J by 16 bases, with 10 bases of the junction left unmatched. As DNA, the CDR3 is TGTGCCTGGAGTGTCCCGGGACTAGCGGGGGGCGGTACTTACTTC. As protein: CAWSVPGLAGGGTYF. Combining the CDR3 with reference TRBV30 and TRBJ2-4 gives the whole variable domain SQTIHQWPATLVQPVGSPLSLECTVEGTSNPNLYWYRQAAGRGLQLLFYSVGIGQISSEVPQNLSASRPQDRQFILSSKKLLLSDSGFYLCAWSVPGLAGGGTYFGAGTRLSVL.

The genes are TRBV15 and TRBJ1-2, with D perhaps TRBD1 (5 bases). CDR1 is LNHNV, CDR2 YYDKDF, per germline (reference sequence). The CDR3 loop spans 15 amino acids. With 5 bases removed from V and 4 bases from J, the gap between germline ends came to 17 bases. CDR3 loop: CATSSPRGGTYGYTF. CDR3 sequence (DNA): TGTGCCACCAGCTCCCCCCGGGGGGGGACCTATGGCTACACCTTC. Complete variable domain (other parts from reference TRBV15 and TRBJ1-2): DAMVIQNPRYQVTQFGKPVTLSCSQTLNHNVMYWYQQKSSQAPKLLFHYYDKDFNNEADTPDNFQSRRPNTSFCFLDIRSPGLGDTAMYLCATSSPRGGTYGYTFGSGTRLTVV.

The V gene is TRBV28, the J gene TRBJ2-5; 7 nucleotides match TRBD1. Germline trimming cut 3 bases from V and 4 bases from J; bases unmatched to any gene: 5. Germline loops: CDR1 MDHEN, CDR2 SYDVKM. This CDR3 has 14 amino acids. CDR3 DNA: TGTGCCAGCAGTTTTCTAGGGGGCTTAGAGACCCAGTACTTC. Residues: CASSFLGGLETQYF.

This clone was detected only once. The chain couples TRBV10-3 to TRBJ1-2; D ambiguous. The CDR3 covers 14 residues. Germline CDR1 is ENHRY and CDR2 is SYGVKD. V was pared by 6 bases and J by 0 bases, with 11 bases between. The CDR3, as DNA: TGTGCCATCAGCCCGGGAACCGCTAACTATGGCTACACCTTC. Translating gives CAISPGTANYGYTF.

V is TRBV27 and J is TRBJ2-1; D possibly corresponds to TRBD1 (6 bases). Trimming removed 1 base from V and 8 bases from J, with 12 bases in between. This CDR3 region has 14 residues. The germline CDR1 and CDR2 sequences are MNHEY and SMNVEV (reference sequence). As DNA, the CDR3 is TGTGCCAGCAGTTTATGGGGGCCCCGCGATGAGCAGTTCTTC. As protein: CASSLWGPRDEQFF.

This chain joins TRBV7-2 and TRBJ1-1; unclear D gene. This CDR3 has 13 amino acids. CDR1 and CDR2 (germline): SGHTA, FQGNSA. The V gene lost 3 bases and the J gene lost 10 bases, with 15 bases spanning the gap. CDR3 in amino acids: CASSFDGGVGAFF. As DNA, the CDR3 is TGTGCCAGCAGCTTCGACGGAGGTGTTGGAGCTTTCTTT.

The chain is built from TRBV4-2 and TRBJ2-5, with 10 bases fitting TRBD2. Germline V CDR1 and CDR2: LGHNA, YNFKEQ. Trimming removed 4 bases from V and 1 base from J; junction bases left unmatched: 9. The CDR3 runs 17 residues. CDR3 residues: CASSLLPTSGIQETQYF. In DNA form, the CDR3 reads TGTGCCAGCAGCCTACTGCCCACTAGCGGGATCCAAGAGACCCAGTACTTC.

This clone was seen only once. V and J are TRBV4-3 and TRBJ2-1; 9 nucleotides match TRBD2. This CDR3 comprises 18 residues. The J segment lost 7 bases and the V segment lost 0 bases, leaving 13 bases of the junction unmatched. Germline CDR1 and CDR2: LGHNA and YSLEER. CDR3 amino acids: CASSQEKILAGSYNEQFF. DNA of the CDR3: TGCGCCAGCAGCCAAGAAAAGATCCTAGCGGGATCTTATAATGAGCAGTTCTTC.

The chain couples TRBV7-2 to TRBJ2-2; unclear D gene. Between the trimmed V and J ends, which lost 2 bases and 4 bases, there was a span of 5 bases. Per the germline V gene, CDR1 is SGHTA and CDR2 is FQGNSA. This CDR3 spans 13 amino acids. CDR3 bases: TGTGCCAGCAGCTTAACTGGCACCGGGGAGCTGTTTTTT. Translated: CASSLTGTGELFF.

The rearrangement uses TRBV30 and TRBJ1-5; maybe TRBD1 (5 bases). CDR3 length: 14 amino acids. Germline CDR1 GTSNPN, CDR2 SVGIG (reference sequence). Trimming pared 0 bases from V and 6 bases from J, leaving 12 bases between. CDR3 sequence: CAWSVPGYGQPQHF. Written as DNA, the CDR3 is TGTGCCTGGAGTGTCCCAGGGTACGGTCAGCCCCAGCATTTT.

The gene calls are TRBV7-6 and TRBJ1-4; no firm D call. CDR3 length: 16 residues. Germline V gives CDR1 SGHVS, CDR2 FNYEAQ. Trimming left V 2 bases short and J 2 bases short, with 12 bases between. CDR3 bases: TGTGCCAGCAGCTTACCTAACCAGGCCACTAATGAAAAACTGTTTTTT. Protein sequence: CASSLPNQATNEKLFF.

The chain uses TRBV7-9 and TRBJ1-2, with 7 bases identical to TRBD1. Germline CDR1 reads SEHNR; CDR2 reads FQNEAQ (reference sequence). There are 14 residues in the CDR3. With V trimmed by 0 bases and J by 2 bases, 0 bases remained unmatched. CDR3 amino acids: CASSLADRNYGYTF. The CDR3 coding sequence is TGTGCCAGCAGCTTAGCGGACAGGAACTATGGCTACACCTTC.

This clone was seen a single time. This chain joins TRBV10-1 and TRBJ2-2; 9 bases map to TRBD2. After removal of 3 bases from V and 3 bases from J, the junction contained 8 bases not matched to a gene. CDR3 length: 17 residues. Germline V gene data show CDR1 as WNHNN and CDR2 as SYGVQD (reference sequence). CDR3 amino acids: CASSDHLTSGYTGELFF. The CDR3 DNA is TGCGCCAGCAGTGATCACTTGACTAGCGGATACACCGGGGAGCTGTTTTTT.

This chain links TRBV28 with TRBJ1-1; D may be TRBD1 (5 bases). V lost 6 bases to trimming and J lost 6 bases, with 20 bases between them. This CDR3 comprises 15 residues. The germline gives CDR1 MDHEN, CDR2 SYDVKM. This CDR3 reads CASSTLAGDESEAFF. As DNA, the CDR3 is TGTGCCAGCAGCACCTTAGCGGGGGATGAGTCTGAAGCTTTCTTT.

This chain connects TRBV5-4 to TRBJ1-2; D perhaps matches TRBD1 (6 bases). The CDR3 has 13 amino acids. The germline V gene has CDR1 SGHNT and CDR2 YYREEE (reference sequence). V lost 0 bases and J 8 bases, leaving 11 bases between the germline ends. CDR3 protein: CASSLVSGQGYTF. The CDR3 DNA follows: TGTGCCAGCAGCTTGGTGTCTGGACAGGGCTACACCTTC.

The genes are TRBV4-1 and TRBJ2-6; D is unresolved. Between the trimmed V and J ends, which lost 0 bases and 2 bases, there was a span of 5 bases. This CDR3 contains 15 residues. CDR1 and CDR2 (germline): MGHRA, YSYEKL. Here the CDR3 reads CASSQDSAGANVLTF. In DNA, the CDR3 is TGCGCCAGCAGCCAAGATTCCGCTGGGGCCAACGTCCTGACTTTC.

This clone appeared once. CDR3 region: CASSFRRDRNSPLHF. CDR3 nucleotides: TGTGCCAGCAGTTTTAGACGGGACAGAAATTCACCCCTCCACTTT. The V and J genes are TRBV7-7 and TRBJ1-6; 7 positions agree with TRBD1. CDR1 and CDR2 from the germline V gene are SSHAT and FNYEAQ (reference sequence). Trimming at V came to 6 bases and at J to 7 bases, leaving 9 bases not matched to a gene. CDR3 length equals 15 residues.

This clone was recorded a few times. The chain combines TRBV6-4 with TRBJ2-1, with TRBD2 matching over 11 bases. Germline V gene sequence: CDR1 MRHNA, CDR2 SNTAGT. This CDR3 comprises 15 residues. Unmatched junction bases numbered 7, after V lost 5 bases and J lost 7 bases. CDR3 loop: CASSLAGGPGNEQFF. In nucleotides, the CDR3 is TGTGCCAGCAGTTTAGCGGGAGGGCCGGGTAATGAGCAGTTCTTC.

This rearrangement joins TRBV7-8 to TRBJ2-1; TRBD2 matches at 11 bases. The CDR3 runs to 17 residues. V lost 2 bases and J lost 3; bases outside the gene matches: 6. Germline V gives CDR1 SGHVS, CDR2 FQNEAQ. In DNA form, the CDR3 reads TGTGCCAGCAGCTTACGACTAGCGGGATTCAACTACAATGAGCAGTTCTTC. It yields the protein CASSLRLAGFNYNEQFF.

The genes are TRBV6-5 and TRBJ1-2, with a possible D match to TRBD1 (6 bases). Germline CDR1 reads MNHEY; CDR2 reads SVGAGI. V shed 2 bases and J shed 0 bases, with 10 bases lying between them. The CDR3 runs 15 residues. CDR3 sequence: CASSYRGGSNYGYTF. CDR3 bases: TGTGCCAGCAGTTACCGAGGGGGTTCTAACTATGGCTACACCTTC.

The table lists this clone with a count of one. This chain joins TRBV5-4 and TRBJ2-7; 7 bases match TRBD1. The V segment lost 6 bases and the J segment 6 bases; nucleotides outside the gene matches: 9. The CDR3 loop spans 13 amino acids. Germline V gene data show CDR1 as SGHNT and CDR2 as YYREEE (reference sequence). The CDR3 sequence is CASTLKAGGEQYF. The CDR3 coding sequence is TGTGCCAGCACCCTCAAAGCAGGGGGCGAGCAGTACTTC.